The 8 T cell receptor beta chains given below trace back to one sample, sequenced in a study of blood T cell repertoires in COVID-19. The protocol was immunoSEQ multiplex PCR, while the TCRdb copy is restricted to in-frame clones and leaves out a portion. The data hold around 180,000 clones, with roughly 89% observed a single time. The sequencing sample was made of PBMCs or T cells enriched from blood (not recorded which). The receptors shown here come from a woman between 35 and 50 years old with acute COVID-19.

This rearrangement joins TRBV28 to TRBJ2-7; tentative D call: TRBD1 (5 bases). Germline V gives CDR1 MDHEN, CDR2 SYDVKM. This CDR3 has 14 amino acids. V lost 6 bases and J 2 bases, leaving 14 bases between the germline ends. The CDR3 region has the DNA TGTGCCAGCAGCAGGGATATAGGGCCCTACGAGCAGTACTTC. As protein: CASSRDIGPYEQYF.

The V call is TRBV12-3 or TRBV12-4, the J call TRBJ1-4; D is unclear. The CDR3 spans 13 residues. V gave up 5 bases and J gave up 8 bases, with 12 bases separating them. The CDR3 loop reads CASSPVPVEKLFF. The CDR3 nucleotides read TGTGCCAGCAGTCCCGTCCCCGTGGAAAAACTGTTTTTT.

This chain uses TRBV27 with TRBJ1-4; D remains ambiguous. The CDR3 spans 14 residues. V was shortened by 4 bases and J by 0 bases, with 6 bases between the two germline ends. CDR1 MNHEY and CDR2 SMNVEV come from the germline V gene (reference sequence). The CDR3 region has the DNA TGTGCCAGCAGTTCCCTTGCAACTAATGAAAAACTGTTTTTT. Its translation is CASSSLATNEKLFF.

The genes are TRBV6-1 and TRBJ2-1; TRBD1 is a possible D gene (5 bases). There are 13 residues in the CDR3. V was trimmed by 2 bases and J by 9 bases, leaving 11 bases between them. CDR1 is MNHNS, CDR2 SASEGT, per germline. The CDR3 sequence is CASSETRRGEQFF. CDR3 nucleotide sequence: TGTGCCAGCAGTGAAACCCGAAGGGGTGAGCAGTTCTTC.

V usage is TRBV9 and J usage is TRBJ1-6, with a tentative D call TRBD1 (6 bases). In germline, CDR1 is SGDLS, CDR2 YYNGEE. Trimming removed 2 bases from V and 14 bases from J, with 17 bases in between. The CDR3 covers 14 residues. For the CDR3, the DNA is TGTGCCAGCAGCGTTTCACAGGGCCTTGGATCCCTCCACTTT. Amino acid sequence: CASSVSQGLGSLHF.

DNA of the CDR3: TGTGCCAGCAGTCAGGGTATAGGACAGGGGGCTGGCTACACCTTC. It specifies CASSQGIGQGAGYTF. The chain combines TRBV6-5 with TRBJ1-2, with 11 bases lining up with TRBD1. Germline V gene data show CDR1 as MNHEY and CDR2 as SVGAGI. V lost 5 bases to trimming and J lost 7 bases; unmatched junction nucleotides: 9. CDR3 length: 15 amino acids.

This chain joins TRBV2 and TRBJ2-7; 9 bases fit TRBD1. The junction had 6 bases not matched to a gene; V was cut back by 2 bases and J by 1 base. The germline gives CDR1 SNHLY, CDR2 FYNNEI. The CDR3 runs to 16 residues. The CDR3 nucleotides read TGTGCCAGCAGTGAATTAGGGACAGGGCGGTCCTACGAGCAGTACTTC. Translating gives CASSELGTGRSYEQYF.

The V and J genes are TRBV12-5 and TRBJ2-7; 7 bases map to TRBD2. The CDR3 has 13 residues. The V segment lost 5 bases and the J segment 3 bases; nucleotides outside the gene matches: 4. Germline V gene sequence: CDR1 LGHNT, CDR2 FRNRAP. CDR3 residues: CASGQGLGYEQYF. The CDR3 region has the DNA TGTGCTAGTGGTCAAGGACTAGGCTACGAGCAGTACTTC.